A single sample is the source of the 9 T cell receptor beta chains below, sequenced in a study of blood T cell repertoires in COVID-19. TCRdb's table, derived via immunoSEQ multiplex PCR, lists solely in-frame clones and lacks some. The table shows about 370,000 clones, with roughly 90% occurring only once. Input material: peripheral blood. The receptors shown here come from a woman under 40 with COVID-19, enrolled during active disease.

J is TRBJ1-1 and V is TRBV6-5; D call uncertain. V gave up 2 bases and J gave up 1 base, with 8 bases separating them. CDR1 and CDR2 (germline): MNHEY, SVGAGI. There are 14 residues in the CDR3. The CDR3 protein is CASSYVPGNTEAFF. CDR3 coding DNA: TGTGCCAGCAGTTACGTCCCAGGGAACACTGAAGCTTTCTTT.

This chain connects TRBV5-4 to TRBJ1-2; D remains ambiguous. Germline V CDR1 and CDR2: SGHNT, YYREEE (reference sequence). V lost 0 bases and J lost 8, with 5 bases in between. This CDR3 has 11 amino acids. As DNA, the CDR3 is TGTGCCAGCAGCTTGGCGGGAGGCTACACCTTC. Protein product: CASSLAGGYTF.

The chain recombines TRBV18 with TRBJ1-2; 10 bases match TRBD1. The CDR3 length is 17 residues. CDR1 KGHSH and CDR2 LQKENI come from the germline V gene. V trimming: 0 bases; J trimming: 3 bases; junction bases outside the gene matches: 7. CDR3 in amino acids: CASSPPSDRGKYYGYTF. The CDR3, as DNA: TGTGCCAGCTCACCACCGTCGGACAGGGGGAAGTACTATGGCTACACCTTC. Filled out from reference TRBV18 and TRBJ1-2, the complete variable domain reads NAGVMQNPRHLVRRRGQEARLRCSPMKGHSHVYWYRQLPEEGLKFMVYLQKENIIDESGMPKERFSAEFPKEGPSILRIQQVVRGDSAAYFCASSPPSDRGKYYGYTFGSGTRLTVV.

The chain uses TRBV18 and TRBJ2-1, with a tentative D call TRBD1 (5 bases). CDR1 and CDR2 (germline): KGHSH, LQKENI. The V gene lost 3 bases and the J gene lost 4 bases, with 13 bases spanning the gap. CDR3 length: 15 amino acids. The CDR3 DNA follows: TGTGCCAGCTCACCGCTCCCGACAGAATACAATGAGCAGTTCTTC. Protein product: CASSPLPTEYNEQFF.

V gene TRBV28 combines with J gene TRBJ2-1, with 14 bases lining up with TRBD2. This CDR3 is 15 amino acids long. Germline V gene lookup returns CDR1 MDHEN and CDR2 SYDVKM. V lost 6 bases to trimming and J lost 10 bases; unmatched junction nucleotides: 8. CDR3 protein: CASSRGLAGVSEQFF. CDR3 DNA: TGTGCCAGCAGCCGGGGACTAGCGGGGGTCAGCGAGCAGTTCTTC.

This clone has a single count. This sequence joins TRBV28 and TRBJ1-4; 8 bases fit TRBD1. Trimming at V came to 6 bases and at J to 4 bases, leaving 7 bases not matched to a gene. CDR3 length equals 15 residues. The V gene's germline CDR1 is MDHEN and CDR2 SYDVKM. The CDR3 DNA reads as TGTGCCAGCAGCCCCCCGACAGGGGTTAATGAAAAACTGTTTTTT. Amino acids: CASSPPTGVNEKLFF.

CDR3: CASSLGASGLHNYGYTF. The DNA of the CDR3 is TGCGCCAGCAGCTTGGGGGCCAGCGGACTGCATAACTATGGCTACACCTTC. The chain carries TRBV5-1 and TRBJ1-2; no clear D. The length of the CDR3 is 17 residues. The germline V gene has CDR1 SGHRS and CDR2 YFSETQ. The V and J ends lost 0 bases and 1 base respectively, with 16 bases between them. The whole variable domain, remainder taken from reference TRBV5-1 and TRBJ1-2, is KAGVTQTPRYLIKTRGQQVTLSCSPISGHRSVSWYQQTPGQGLQFLFEYFSETQRNKGNFPGRFSGRQFSNSRSEMNVSTLELGDSALYLCASSLGASGLHNYGYTFGSGTRLTVV.

The rearrangement joins TRBV6-5 to TRBJ1-3; possible D gene TRBD1, 5 bases. The CDR3 sequence is 15 residues long. Trimming took 10 bases from V and 0 from J, leaving 16 bases between them. The germline V gene has CDR1 MNHEY and CDR2 SVGAGI. The CDR3 region is CATLPGVTSGNTIYF. CDR3 coding DNA: TGTGCCACCTTACCGGGGGTTACCTCTGGAAACACCATATATTTT.

This CDR3 is CAISQGTGELFF. The CDR3 DNA follows: TGTGCCATCAGCCAGGGAACCGGGGAGCTGTTTTTT. The V gene is TRBV10-3, the J gene TRBJ2-2; D is perhaps TRBD1 (5 bases). V was pared by 6 bases and J by 5 bases, with 7 bases between. The CDR3 extends over 12 amino acids. Per the germline V gene, CDR1 is ENHRY and CDR2 is SYGVKD.